The clone carrying this T cell receptor beta chain was seen a handful of times. The antigen is unknown. The data were obtained in a study of identical twins. Healthy Caucasians were all of the donors. Trimming took off 3 bases at V and 5 bases at J, with 16 bases between the two ends. CDR3 length equals 14 residues. Germline V gives CDR1 DFQATT, CDR2 SNEGSKA (reference sequence). Template switching introduced a universal primer site, and the cDNA bore unique molecular identifiers. MiXCR was run by TCRdb on the 5' RACE reads, yielding one entry per CDR3 protein. There are 460,000 or so distinct CDR3 sequences in the sample; over 12% occur only once, and roughly 0.5% lies in the top ten. Overall study results and limits: Weaker excess sharing between twins was seen in beta out-of-frame sequences. Carriage of fewer insertions was seen in abundant cord blood beta clonotypes, whereas memory repertoires showed none.

These data were also filed under a second study, of yellow fever vaccine responses in identical twins.

This rearrangement joins TRBV20-1 to TRBJ2-5; D not resolved. This TCR was sampled from a woman younger than 30 in good health. The sequenced material came from CD4+ T cells sorted from blood. The CDR3 loop is CSASPLGFGETQYF. The CDR3, as DNA: TGCAGTGCTAGCCCCCTAGGTTTTGGGGAGACCCAGTACTTC.